These 32 T cell receptor beta chains share one sample of origin, sequenced in a study of CD8 T cells in ankylosing spondylitis. Study-wide points: Seemingly characteristic of ankylosing spondylitis blood was a TCR beta motif consisting of about 8 highly homologous variants.

Antigen specificity for these receptors is unknown. TCRdb re-called the 5' RACE reads through MiXCR, storing one row per CDR3 protein. Of over 600,000 distinct CDR3 sequences detected, around 20% appear once; the ten largest clones hold about a fifth. What was sequenced was blood, either unsorted or a sorted T cell fraction (not recorded which). These receptors were collected from a male donor with ankylosing spondylitis.

This clonotype was counted only a few times. The chain is built from TRBV3-1 and TRBJ2-4; 12 bases agree with TRBD2. The germline V gene encodes CDR1 LGHDT and CDR2 YNNKEL (reference sequence). This CDR3 is built from 19 residues. With 2 bases clipped from V and 2 bases from J, the junction kept 10 bases outside the gene matches. The CDR3 is CASSQIVLAGGRPKNIQYF. CDR3 in DNA: TGTGCCAGCAGCCAAATTGTACTAGCGGGGGGACGGCCCAAAAACATTCAGTACTTC.

Notes on this clonotype: The CDR3 end shows no conserved phenylalanine or tryptophan, and so a read error is likely. The J gene is TRBJ2-4, the V gene TRBV5-6; no clear D. CDR3 length: 15 residues. The germline V gene has CDR1 SGHDT and CDR2 YYEEEE. V was pared by 5 bases and J by 0 bases, with 12 bases between. CDR3 sequence: CASRGRELAKNIQYS. CDR3 coding DNA: TGTGCCAGCAGAGGAAGGGAACTAGCCAAAAACATTCAGTACTCC.

This clonotype was found a few times. V and J are TRBV3-1 and TRBJ1-2; no firm D call. The length of the CDR3 is 18 residues. The germline gives CDR1 LGHDT, CDR2 YNNKEL (reference sequence). The ends were cut back, 0 bases at V and 0 bases at J, with 17 bases in the middle. The CDR3: CASSQESMGSGANYGYTF. For the CDR3, the DNA is TGTGCCAGCAGCCAAGAAAGTATGGGGTCGGGAGCTAACTATGGCTACACCTTC.

The genes are TRBV12-3 or TRBV12-4 and TRBJ1-1; 9 bases are a match to TRBD1. Trimming removed 7 bases from V and 1 base from J; junction bases left unmatched: 13. The CDR3 runs 17 residues. The CDR3 loop is CASTYSLGQGSNTEAFF. In nucleotides, the CDR3 is TGTGCCAGCACTTATAGTCTGGGACAGGGTTCGAACACTGAAGCTTTCTTT.

This clonotype has a count of ten or more. CDR3 DNA sequence: TGTGCCAGCAGTGGCCCGCAGGCAGATATTAAGAGCTACACCTTC. Residues: CASSGPQADIKSYTF. The chain joins TRBV2 to TRBJ1-2; no reliable D call. Germline V gene lookup returns CDR1 SNHLY and CDR2 FYNNEI. V was clipped by 4 bases and J by 9 bases, with 21 bases between them. The CDR3 covers 15 residues.

The chain links TRBV27 to TRBJ2-5; the D is unclear. V gave up 3 bases and J gave up 7 bases, with 15 bases separating them. CDR1 MNHEY and CDR2 SMNVEV come from the germline V gene (reference sequence). The CDR3 spans 14 residues. Written as DNA, the CDR3 is TGTGCCAGCAGTTTGATGGAGTCCCCTGGGACCCAGTACTTC. Amino acids: CASSLMESPGTQYF.

This chain links TRBV5-1 with TRBJ1-1; D is ambiguous. The CDR3 has 13 amino acids. In germline, CDR1 is SGHRS, CDR2 YFSETQ. V was cut by 0 bases and J by 5 bases, with 8 bases left in between. The CDR3 nucleotides are TGCGCCAGCAGCTTGGCGGACGGAACTGAAGCTTTCTTT. Amino acids: CASSLADGTEAFF.

This clonotype has only a few counts. The chain recombines TRBV18 with TRBJ1-1, with a possible D match to TRBD1 (5 bases). Germline CDR1 and CDR2: KGHSH and LQKENI. Trimming removed 3 bases at V and 3 bases at J, with 23 bases between. This CDR3 is 18 amino acids long. The CDR3 here is CASSPPYSFRERDTEAFF. The CDR3 coding sequence is TGTGCCAGCTCACCGCCATACTCGTTCAGGGAAAGGGACACTGAAGCTTTCTTT.

The V and J genes are TRBV9 and TRBJ1-2, with D tentatively TRBD1 (5 bases). This CDR3 is 15 amino acids long. The germline V gene encodes CDR1 SGDLS and CDR2 YYNGEE. V lost 0 bases and J lost 4, with 13 bases in between. CDR3 nucleotide sequence: TGTGCCAGCAGCGTAGAGGAAAGGGGAAGCTATGGCTACACCTTC. Its translation is CASSVEERGSYGYTF.

This clonotype was detected only a few times. This chain joins TRBV20-1 and TRBJ1-1; D remains unclear. V shed 0 bases and J shed 1 base, with 12 bases lying between them. There are 15 residues in the CDR3. Germline V lookup: CDR1 DFQATT, CDR2 SNEGSKA (reference sequence). The CDR3 DNA reads as TGCAGTGCTAGAGAATACGGTCGGGGGAACACTGAAGCTTTCTTT. Encoded protein: CSAREYGRGNTEAFF.

This clonotype was recorded many times. The chain couples TRBV9 to TRBJ2-7; 7 nucleotides align to TRBD1. The CDR3 loop spans 15 amino acids. V lost 4 bases, J lost 2 bases, and 9 bases stayed unmatched. Looked up from germline, CDR1 is SGDLS and CDR2 is YYNGEE. Here the CDR3 reads CASSPRGSDTYEQYF. The CDR3 DNA reads as TGTGCCAGCAGCCCCAGGGGGTCGGACACCTACGAGCAGTACTTC. Looking up the rest from reference TRBV9 and TRBJ2-7 gives the full variable domain: DSGVTQTPKHLITATGQRVTLRCSPRSGDLSVYWYQQSLDQGLQFLIQYYNGEERAKGNILERFSAQQFPDLHSELNLSSLELGDSALYFCASSPRGSDTYEQYFGPGTRLTVT.

The V call is TRBV27, the J call TRBJ2-1; the D gene could be TRBD1 or TRBD2 (6 bases each). V was clipped by 6 bases and J by 7 bases, with 13 bases between them. The length of the CDR3 is 13 residues. Per germline, CDR1 MNHEY and CDR2 SMNVEV (reference sequence). The CDR3 loop is CASRITGRNEQFF. CDR3 bases: TGTGCCAGCAGGATTACAGGGAGGAATGAGCAGTTCTTC.

CDR3 sequence (DNA): TGCGCCAGCAGCCAACGTGCTTCGGGGGGTTACACAGATACGCAGTATTTT. Residues: CASSQRASGGYTDTQYF. The chain links TRBV4-1 to TRBJ2-3; 7 bases fit TRBD2. The J segment lost 2 bases and the V segment lost 2 bases, leaving 10 bases of the junction unmatched. Germline assignment: CDR1 MGHRA and CDR2 YSYEKL. CDR3 length: 17 residues.

The J gene is TRBJ2-7, the V gene TRBV11-2; a possible D gene is TRBD1 (5 bases). Trimming removed 2 bases from V and 3 bases from J, with 14 bases in between. Germline loops: CDR1 SGHAT, CDR2 FQNNGV. CDR3 length: 15 residues. The CDR3 here is CASSLSPRVIYEQYF. CDR3 in DNA: TGTGCCAGCAGCTTAAGTCCCAGGGTGATCTACGAGCAGTACTTC.

This clonotype occurred a few times. The CDR3: CASSPKGQGTFYEQYF. As DNA, the CDR3 is TGTGCCAGCAGCCCGAAGGGACAGGGAACGTTCTACGAGCAGTACTTC. This sequence joins TRBV7-2 and TRBJ2-7; 9 bases are shared with TRBD1. CDR3 size: 16 residues. V lost 5 bases to trimming and J lost 3 bases; unmatched junction nucleotides: 11. Germline V CDR1 and CDR2: SGHTA, FQGNSA. Using reference TRBV7-2 and TRBJ2-7 for the parts outside the CDR3, the full variable domain is GAGVSQSPSNKVTEKGKDVELRCDPISGHTALYWYRQSLGQGLEFLIYFQGNSAPDKSGLPSDRFSAERTGGSVSTLTIQRTQQEDSAVYLCASSPKGQGTFYEQYFGPGTRLTVT.

This chain connects TRBV7-2 to TRBJ1-2; 7 nucleotides agree with TRBD1. The CDR3 loop spans 17 amino acids. The V segment lost 4 bases and the J segment 4 bases; nucleotides outside the gene matches: 15. Germline values: CDR1 SGHTA, CDR2 FQGNSA. As DNA, the CDR3 is TGTGCCAGCAGCTCGGGTCGGACAGGCCATTTCCCCTATGGCTACACCTTC. Amino acid sequence: CASSSGRTGHFPYGYTF.

The sample holds a few counts of this clonotype. Germline and junction disagree at one end, which may indicate a read error. The V gene is TRBV3-1, the J gene TRBJ1-2, with D maybe TRBD1 (5 bases). The CDR3 totals 12 residues. Germline V CDR1 and CDR2: LGHDT, YNNKEL (reference sequence). CDR3 nucleotides: TGTGCCAGCAGCCAAGTACCTCATAACAGGACGTGG. This translates into CASSQVPHNRTW.

V gene TRBV11-1 combines with J gene TRBJ2-1; D is possibly TRBD2 (5 bases). CDR1 is SGHAT and CDR2 is FQDESV in the germline V gene (reference sequence). The CDR3 runs 15 residues. Trimming removed 1 base at V and 5 bases at J, with 12 bases between. The CDR3 here is CASSLVGGHHNEQFF. The CDR3 nucleotides are TGTGCCAGCAGCTTAGTGGGCGGGCACCACAATGAGCAGTTCTTC.

This chain links TRBV28 with TRBJ2-1; D not certain. The CDR3 is 10 amino acids. With 7 bases removed from V and 5 bases from J, the gap between germline ends came to 3 bases. The V gene's germline CDR1 is MDHEN and CDR2 SYDVKM. Written as DNA, the CDR3 is TGTGCCAGCAATAACAATGAGCAGTTCTTC. Its translation is CASNNNEQFF. Based on the CDR3 plus reference TRBV28 and TRBJ2-1, the full variable domain is DVKVTQSSRYLVKRTGEKVFLECVQDMDHENMFWYRQDPGLGLRLIYFSYDVKMKEKGDIPEGYSVSREKKERFSLILESASTNQTSMYLCASNNNEQFFGPGTRLTVL.

V is TRBV7-9 and J is TRBJ1-6, with 10 bases fitting TRBD1. This CDR3 is 15 amino acids long. Trimming took 4 bases from V and 8 from J; bases not matched to a gene: 5. Germline values: CDR1 SEHNR, CDR2 FQNEAQ (reference sequence). CDR3 coding DNA: TGTGCCAGCAGCTGGACCGGGACAGGGGATTCACCCCTCCACTTT. Protein product: CASSWTGTGDSPLHF.

In its sample, this clonotype was seen a few times. Here the CDR3 DNA reads TGTGCCAGCAGCCCATTGGGCGGCAGCGGGACAGATACGCAGTATTTT. It is translated as CASSPLGGSGTDTQYF. The chain links TRBV7-3 to TRBJ2-3; a weak D match, TRBD2 (6 bases). Per the germline V gene, CDR1 is SGHTA and CDR2 is FQGTGA. V lost 5 bases to trimming and J lost 3 bases, with 18 bases between them. The CDR3 sequence is 16 residues long.

This clonotype has just a few counts. This chain connects TRBV6-1 to TRBJ2-3; 11 positions agree with TRBD1. This CDR3 has 14 residues. The V segment lost 8 bases and the J segment 5 bases; nucleotides outside the gene matches: 6. Germline values: CDR1 MNHNS, CDR2 SASEGT. CDR3 region: CASAGTGGGDTQYF. The CDR3 DNA reads as TGTGCCAGCGCCGGGACAGGGGGTGGAGATACGCAGTATTTT.

The chain employs TRBV3-1 and TRBJ2-2; D is uncertain. V was clipped by 5 bases and J by 5 bases, with 6 bases between them. CDR1 LGHDT and CDR2 YNNKEL come from the germline V gene (reference sequence). The CDR3 totals 12 residues. The CDR3: CASSWETGELFF. CDR3 coding DNA: TGTGCCAGCAGCTGGGAAACCGGGGAGCTGTTTTTT.

The chain links TRBV20-1 to TRBJ2-1; D tentatively reads TRBD1 or TRBD2 (6 bases each). Looked up from germline, CDR1 is DFQATT and CDR2 is SNEGSKA (reference sequence). V lost 2 bases and J 0 bases, leaving 8 bases between the germline ends. CDR3 size: 14 residues. The CDR3 loop is CSARRGLSYNEQFF. The CDR3 DNA is TGCAGTGCTAGACGGGGGCTCTCCTACAATGAGCAGTTCTTC.

This clonotype was counted a few times. The genes are TRBV12-5 and TRBJ2-1; 13 nucleotides align to TRBD2. The V segment lost 6 bases and the J segment 7 bases; nucleotides outside the gene matches: 9. There are 16 residues in the CDR3. The germline V gene encodes CDR1 LGHNT and CDR2 FRNRAP. CDR3 in DNA: TGTGCTAGTGGCTCCACTAGCGGGGGGGCCAATAATGAGCAGTTCTTC. Translated: CASGSTSGGANNEQFF.

The V gene is TRBV20-1, the J gene TRBJ2-3; possibly TRBD2 for D (5 bases). Germline values: CDR1 DFQATT, CDR2 SNEGSKA (reference sequence). The V gene lost 0 bases and the J gene lost 1 base, with 11 bases spanning the gap. The CDR3 is made up of 15 amino acids. The CDR3 region has the DNA TGCAGTGCTAGAGATCGAGTTAGCGGCACAGATACGCAGTATTTT. Protein sequence: CSARDRVSGTDTQYF.

The chain employs TRBV29-1 and TRBJ2-3; the match to TRBD2 covers 10 bases. The CDR3 consists of 17 residues. J was trimmed by 2 bases and V by 0 bases; bases with no gene match: 8. The germline V gene has CDR1 SQVTM and CDR2 ANQGSEA. The CDR3 region is CSVEDRTSGVPTDTQYF. As DNA, the CDR3 is TGCAGCGTTGAAGACCGCACTAGCGGGGTGCCCACAGATACGCAGTATTTT.

The V and J genes are TRBV6-2 or TRBV6-3 and TRBJ1-1; D possibly corresponds to TRBD1 (5 bases). Trimming took off 4 bases at V and 1 base at J, with 19 bases between the two ends. The CDR3 consists of 17 residues. CDR1 MNHEY and CDR2 SVGEGT come from the germline V gene. This chain's CDR3 is CASSWAIGGGRNTEAFF. DNA of the CDR3: TGTGCCAGCAGTTGGGCCATCGGTGGGGGTCGGAACACTGAAGCTTTCTTT.

A few counts support this clonotype. V usage is TRBV5-5 and J usage is TRBJ1-1; 7 positions match TRBD1. Trimming at V came to 1 base and at J to 7 bases, leaving 1 base not matched to a gene. This CDR3 is built from 12 residues. CDR1 is SGHKS, CDR2 YYEKEE, per germline (reference sequence). CDR3 DNA sequence: TGTGCCAGCAGCTTGTGGACAGGTGAAGCTTTCTTT. Its translation: CASSLWTGEAFF.

The chain couples TRBV9 to TRBJ2-7; 9 bases line up with TRBD1. V was clipped by 0 bases and J by 2 bases; unmatched bases: 3. CDR3 length equals 15 residues. CDR1 and CDR2 from the germline V gene are SGDLS and YYNGEE. The CDR3 bases are TGTGCCAGCAGCGTAGATGACAGGGGGGCCTACGAGCAGTACTTC. Residues: CASSVDDRGAYEQYF.

J is TRBJ2-1 and V is TRBV5-1; maybe TRBD2 (6 bases). The CDR3 is made up of 15 amino acids. V lost 1 base, J lost 5 bases, and 13 bases lay in between. CDR1 SGHRS and CDR2 YFSETQ come from the germline V gene. The chain's CDR3 is CASSLSQPGDNEQFF. The CDR3 nucleotides are TGCGCCAGCAGCTTGAGTCAGCCGGGGGACAATGAGCAGTTCTTC.

There are a few counts of this clonotype. The V gene is TRBV7-8, the J gene TRBJ1-1, with D tentatively TRBD1 (6 bases). This CDR3 is built from 13 residues. The germline V gene encodes CDR1 SGHVS and CDR2 FQNEAQ. Trimming removed 5 bases at V and 11 bases at J, with 18 bases between. DNA of the CDR3: TGTGCCAGCAGCCTCAAACAGGGAGCTGGCGCTTTCTTT. This translates into CASSLKQGAGAFF.